The entry below describes one T cell receptor beta chain. This entry belongs to a study of identical twins. TCRdb redid the calling of the 5' RACE reads with MiXCR, one entry per CDR3 protein. The sample contains hundreds of thousands of distinct CDR3 sequences, 9% to 15% of which appear only once. These records were also assigned to another study, of yellow fever vaccine responses in identical twins.

This clonotype originated in a young woman in good health. Sequenced input: PBMCs.

As DNA, the CDR3 is TGCAGTGCTAGAGACCCCCTCAGACTAGCGGGAGGTAGTAGTGAGCAGTACTTC. It yields the protein CSARDPLRLAGGSSEQYF. The V call is TRBV20-1, the J call TRBJ2-7; 13 bases map to TRBD2. V gave up 0 bases and J gave up 7 bases; unmatched junction bases: 15. Germline loops: CDR1 DFQATT, CDR2 SNEGSKA (reference sequence). The CDR3 has 18 residues.